The count of the clone carrying this T cell receptor beta chain is one. As processed by the authors: Estimated nucleated cell counts came from reference gene primer amplification. Repertoires were generated with immunoSEQ multiplex PCR, while TCRdb's copy carries only in-frame clones and drops some. That table supplies the V and J calls and clone size; D and trimming were determined from the DNA. The sample lists approximately 70,000 clones; 82% were seen once. Germline assignment: CDR1 MNHEY and CDR2 SVGEGT. The J segment lost 0 bases and the V segment lost 5 bases, leaving 8 bases of the junction unmatched. This CDR3 has 16 amino acids. The sample originates from a study of blood T cell repertoires in COVID-19. Study at large: Sources were T cells, B-cell-depleted T cells, or PBMCs; the material itself was cDNA or gDNA.

This TCR was sampled from a human donor in a cohort sampled during active COVID-19. The genes are TRBV6-2 or TRBV6-3 and TRBJ2-3, with 7 bases fitting TRBD2. Sequencing input: peripheral blood. The CDR3 DNA reads as TGTGCCAGCAGTCGCTCCTCGCGGGGGAGCACAGATACGCAGTATTTT. This encodes CASSRSSRGSTDTQYF.